The 25 T cell receptor beta chains below come from one sample, sequenced in a study of cytomegalovirus exposure and HLA in healthy donors. The data were produced by immunoSEQ multiplex PCR, yet TCRdb's version contains in-frame clones alone and is incomplete. Found here are 100,000 or so clones, less than 85% of them singletons; the top ten hold 20% to 25%. The sample comprised PBMCs. These receptors came from a young man in good health and CMV-seropositive.

The chain uses TRBV5-1 and TRBJ2-3; perhaps TRBD1 as D (6 bases). V was pared by 5 bases and J by 4 bases, with 17 bases between. Germline CDR1 SGHRS, CDR2 YFSETQ. CDR3 length: 15 amino acids. Written as DNA, the CDR3 is TGCGCCAGCAGGTCGACGGACAGCTCCCCAGATACGCAGTATTTT. It encodes CASRSTDSSPDTQYF.

V and J are TRBV27 and TRBJ2-2; 11 bases are a match to TRBD2. This CDR3 region has 14 residues. CDR1 MNHEY and CDR2 SMNVEV come from the germline V gene (reference sequence). The trim removed 7 bases at V and 6 bases at J, leaving 4 bases unmatched. CDR3 sequence: CASKRTSGSGELFF. In nucleotides, the CDR3 is TGTGCCAGCAAGCGGACTAGCGGGTCCGGGGAGCTGTTTTTT.

This chain links TRBV5-4 with TRBJ2-3, with a possible D match to TRBD1 (5 bases). The ends were cut back, 1 base at V and 2 bases at J, with 11 bases in the middle. Germline CDR1 and CDR2: SGHNT and YYREEE (reference sequence). CDR3 length equals 15 residues. The CDR3 sequence: CASSLKAGFTDTQYF. CDR3 nucleotides: TGTGCCAGCAGCTTGAAGGCAGGGTTCACAGATACGCAGTATTTT.

The sample holds one count of this clone. V usage is TRBV9 and J usage is TRBJ1-5; perhaps TRBD1 as D (6 bases). V gave up 3 bases and J gave up 1 base, with 8 bases separating them. Germline loops: CDR1 SGDLS, CDR2 YYNGEE. The CDR3 is made up of 14 amino acids. CDR3 nucleotides: TGTGCCAGCAGCGGGGGGCAGAGCAATCAGCCCCAGCATTTT. Translation: CASSGGQSNQPQHF.

The rearrangement joins TRBV19 to TRBJ2-7; tentative D call: TRBD1 (6 bases). The CDR3 extends over 16 amino acids. Germline loops: CDR1 LNHDA, CDR2 SQIVND (reference sequence). V lost 6 bases to trimming and J lost 3 bases, with 21 bases between them. The CDR3 DNA is TGTGCCAGTAGCCCCGACCTCGGGACACCTTACTACGAGCAGTACGTC. Amino acid sequence: CASSPDLGTPYYEQYV.

The V and J genes are TRBV4-1 and TRBJ2-4, with D perhaps matching TRBD1 (6 bases). CDR1 is MGHRA, CDR2 YSYEKL, per germline. The CDR3 extends over 14 amino acids. Trimming took off 1 base at V and 5 bases at J, with 9 bases between the two ends. DNA for the CDR3: TGCGCCAGCAGCCAAGTATCAGGGGAAAACATTCAGTACTTC. Encoded protein: CASSQVSGENIQYF.

The chain recombines TRBV28 with TRBJ2-7, with a possible D match to TRBD1 (6 bases). Germline values: CDR1 MDHEN, CDR2 SYDVKM. The V end was cut by 2 bases, the J end by 3 bases, with 14 bases between. The CDR3 consists of 15 residues. CDR3 DNA: TGTGCCAGCAGTTTAAATGCAGGGGAAGTCTACGAGCAGTACTTC. It specifies CASSLNAGEVYEQYF.

This chain uses TRBV28 with TRBJ2-2; TRBD2 matches 7 bases. V gave up 1 base and J gave up 0 bases; unmatched junction bases: 11. There are 19 residues in the CDR3. CDR1 and CDR2 (germline): MDHEN, SYDVKM. CDR3 in DNA: TGTGCCAGCAGTTTATATTGGCGGGAGACCCAAGCGAACACCGGGGAGCTGTTTTTT. Protein: CASSLYWRETQANTGELFF.

This clone turned up a few times. This CDR3 is CASSAQGASSGELFF. The CDR3 nucleotides read TGCGCCAGCAGCGCACAGGGGGCCTCGTCCGGGGAGCTGTTTTTT. This chain uses TRBV5-1 with TRBJ2-2, with 9 positions matching TRBD1. Germline CDR1 is SGHRS and CDR2 is YFSETQ. The junction had 7 bases not matched to a gene; V was cut back by 4 bases and J by 6 bases. The CDR3 totals 15 residues.

V and J are TRBV27 and TRBJ2-7; D remains ambiguous. This CDR3 contains 13 residues. CDR1 is MNHEY and CDR2 is SMNVEV in the germline V gene (reference sequence). The V gene lost 0 bases and the J gene lost 4 bases, with 7 bases spanning the gap. The CDR3 sequence is CASSLSAGYEQYF. CDR3 sequence (DNA): TGTGCCAGCAGTTTATCGGCCGGGTACGAGCAGTACTTC.

V usage is TRBV4-1 and J usage is TRBJ2-3; no clear D. CDR1 MGHRA and CDR2 YSYEKL come from the germline V gene. Between the trimmed V and J ends, which lost 4 bases and 0 bases, there was a span of 17 bases. The CDR3 is 17 residues long. The CDR3 DNA sequence: TGCGCCAGCAGCCCCTCAATTCTAGGAGTTAGCACAGATACGCAGTATTTT. This translates into CASSPSILGVSTDTQYF.

The chain couples TRBV2 to TRBJ1-2; 9 nucleotides agree with TRBD1. The CDR3 is made up of 14 amino acids. V shed 4 bases, J shed 4 bases, and the junction held 4 bases outside the gene matches. Germline values: CDR1 SNHLY, CDR2 FYNNEI. The CDR3 DNA follows: TGTGCCAGCAGTGTAGGGGGACAGGGCTATGGCTACACCTTC. Amino acid sequence: CASSVGGQGYGYTF.

The chain is built from TRBV6-1 and TRBJ2-7, with 8 nucleotides matching TRBD1. Losses at the gene ends were 4 bases for V and 1 base for J; bases not matched to a gene: 3. The CDR3 consists of 14 residues. Germline V CDR1 and CDR2: MNHNS, SASEGT. This chain's CDR3 is CASSAGQESYEQYF. In DNA, the CDR3 is TGTGCCAGCAGTGCGGGACAGGAGTCCTACGAGCAGTACTTC.

The CDR3 sequence is CASSLSPGEGSTEAFF. In nucleotides, the CDR3 is TGTGCCAGCAGTTTATCCCCTGGGGAGGGGAGCACTGAAGCTTTCTTT. V usage is TRBV28 and J usage is TRBJ1-1; D is perhaps TRBD1 (5 bases). Germline CDR1 is MDHEN and CDR2 is SYDVKM. V dropped 1 base and J dropped 4 bases, with 16 bases sitting between them. This CDR3 comprises 16 residues.

The chain couples TRBV10-3 to TRBJ1-2; 7 bases line up with TRBD1. CDR1 is ENHRY and CDR2 is SYGVKD in the germline V gene. The CDR3 covers 13 residues. The CDR3 reads CVTPAMTGYGYTF. The DNA for the CDR3 is TGTGTCACCCCTGCTATGACAGGGTATGGCTACACCTTC.

This chain links TRBV6-5 with TRBJ1-5; D gene unclear. This CDR3 is built from 14 residues. The germline V gene has CDR1 MNHEY and CDR2 SVGAGI. Trimming stripped 0 bases from V and 4 bases from J, with 7 bases between. The CDR3 spells CASSYSRRNQPQHF. CDR3 DNA sequence: TGTGCCAGCAGTTACTCGAGGAGGAATCAGCCCCAGCATTTT.

As concerns this clone: The junction shows a germline mismatch at one end, possibly a read error. V gene TRBV5-1 combines with J gene TRBJ1-3; the D is unclear. Germline loops: CDR1 SGHRS, CDR2 YFSETQ. The CDR3 totals 16 residues. The CDR3 nucleotides are TGCGCCAGCAGTTTGGTCCCCGGGAGCTCTGGAAACACCATATATTTT. It specifies CASSLVPGSSGNTIYF.

The chain links TRBV10-3 to TRBJ2-1; the match to TRBD2 covers 13 bases. The V and J ends lost 4 bases and 16 bases, in that order; junction bases with no gene match: 4. This CDR3 spans 12 amino acids. Germline-derived CDR1 and CDR2 are ENHRY and SYGVKD. CDR3 in amino acids: CAISGTSGSAFF. The CDR3 bases are TGTGCCATCAGTGGGACTAGCGGGAGTGCCTTCTTC.

In its sample, this clone was seen once. The rearrangement uses TRBV7-9 and TRBJ1-2, with TRBD1 matching 8 bases. This CDR3 is built from 14 residues. Germline CDR1 is SEHNR and CDR2 is FQNEAQ (reference sequence). J lost 0 bases, V lost 6 bases, and 3 bases had no gene match. CDR3 protein: CASRPGGANYGYTF. For the CDR3, the DNA is TGTGCCAGCAGGCCAGGGGGCGCTAACTATGGCTACACCTTC.

This clone is a singleton in its sample. This chain links TRBV5-1 with TRBJ2-1; maybe TRBD2 (5 bases). Germline lookup yields CDR1 SGHRS and CDR2 YFSETQ. V was trimmed by 0 bases and J by 6 bases, leaving 7 bases between them. The CDR3 totals 13 residues. The CDR3 sequence: CASSLGEGNEQFF. The CDR3 bases are TGCGCCAGCAGCTTGGGAGAGGGCAATGAGCAGTTCTTC.

This clone was found many times. The chain carries TRBV27 and TRBJ2-1, with TRBD2 as a possible D gene (5 bases). Germline lookup yields CDR1 MNHEY and CDR2 SMNVEV (reference sequence). The CDR3 has 14 amino acids. The ends were cut back, 3 bases at V and 0 bases at J, with 6 bases in the middle. CDR3 amino acids: CASSFEGSYNEQFF. The CDR3 bases are TGTGCCAGCAGTTTCGAGGGCTCCTACAATGAGCAGTTCTTC.

Turning to this clone: This sequence may be a read error, since a much larger clone differs from it by one base. Other DNA sequences of this sample code for an identical CDR3. J is TRBJ1-1 and V is TRBV28; the D gene is possibly TRBD1 (5 bases). The CDR3 extends over 12 amino acids. V lost 7 bases and J lost 1, with 7 bases in between. Germline CDR1 is MDHEN and CDR2 is SYDVKM. DNA for the CDR3: TGTGCCAGCATAAGGGGGAACACTGAAGCTTTCTTT. This codes for CASIRGNTEAFF.

V usage is TRBV27 and J usage is TRBJ2-2; D is uncertain. The CDR3 is made up of 12 amino acids. Trimming took off 5 bases at V and 7 bases at J, with 8 bases between the two ends. Germline assignment: CDR1 MNHEY and CDR2 SMNVEV (reference sequence). In DNA form, the CDR3 reads TGTGCCAGCAGTCCCTATATCGGGGAGCTGTTTTTT. Amino acid sequence: CASSPYIGELFF.

The chain recombines TRBV7-9 with TRBJ1-1; D might be TRBD1 (5 bases). The CDR3 length is 13 residues. V lost 3 bases to trimming and J lost 8 bases, with 13 bases between them. Germline V CDR1 and CDR2: SEHNR, FQNEAQ (reference sequence). CDR3 coding DNA: TGTGCCAGCAGCTTTATAGGGGAAGGGGAAGCTTTCTTT. Residues: CASSFIGEGEAFF.

This clone occurred many times. The rearrangement links TRBV7-9 to TRBJ2-3; 7 positions agree with TRBD2. CDR1 and CDR2 (germline): SEHNR, FQNEAQ (reference sequence). CDR3 length equals 12 residues. Trimming cost V 5 bases and J 6 bases; bases outside gene matches: 2. The CDR3 DNA reads TGTGCCAGCAGCCAACTAGCGGATACGCAGTATTTT. Translation: CASSQLADTQYF.